This TCR beta chain was obtained from a study of T cells in Graves' hyperthyroidism and ophthalmopathy. Overall study results and limits: Most clonotypes expanded in the thyroid (above 0.001) were also present in blood.

Trimming removed 5 bases from V and 10 bases from J, with 15 bases in between. CDR3 size: 13 residues. CDR1 and CDR2 (germline): SGHAT, FQNNGV. The cohort's ophthalmopathy patients, a group with duration under 3 months, had a Clinical Activity Score of at least 3 and a NOSPECS grade of at least 4. Cells are PBMCs isolated from 10 ml of fresh blood. There are many counts of this clonotype. As yet, its antigen is unknown. TCR beta CDR3 sequences were amplified from RNA transcripts. First-round RT-PCR with HTBI primers amplified the TCR CDR3 region. MiXCR, run by TCRdb on the multiplex PCR reads, gives a single entry per CDR3 protein. The sample has 500,000 to 650,000 distinct CDR3 sequences; about 15% are singletons.

The sequence came from a woman in her forties or fifties with Graves' ophthalmopathy. The sample was blood. The rearrangement joins TRBV11-2 to TRBJ2-1; maybe TRBD2 (6 bases). The CDR3 coding sequence is TGTGCCAGCAGCATAACCGGGACTCAAGAGCAGTTCTTC. Translation: CASSITGTQEQFF.